This T cell receptor (beta chain) emerged from a study of beta chain features in type 1 diabetes. General study points: TCRB CDR3s were moderately but significantly shorter in Type 1 diabetes patients in all four CD4+ subsets.

Germline CDR1 SQVTM, CDR2 ANQGSEA. The V and J ends lost 6 bases and 7 bases, in that order; junction bases with no gene match: 9. CDR3 length equals 12 residues. Concerning this clone itself: The antigen is undetermined.

All of the isolated RNA was reverse transcribed, so expressed TCRB transcripts were sequenced. TCRdb's table, derived via immunoSEQ multiplex PCR, lists solely in-frame clones and lacks some. The data hold roughly 350,000 clones, with roughly a tenth observed a single time. The sequenced sample consisted of central memory CD4+ T cells from blood. The TCR was taken from a man aged 25-40 years with type 1 diabetes. The rearrangement links TRBV29-1 to TRBJ2-7, with 7 nucleotides matching TRBD1. The CDR3 protein is CSVATGAGEQYF. CDR3 sequence (DNA): TGCAGCGTGGCCACAGGGGCTGGGGAGCAGTACTTC.